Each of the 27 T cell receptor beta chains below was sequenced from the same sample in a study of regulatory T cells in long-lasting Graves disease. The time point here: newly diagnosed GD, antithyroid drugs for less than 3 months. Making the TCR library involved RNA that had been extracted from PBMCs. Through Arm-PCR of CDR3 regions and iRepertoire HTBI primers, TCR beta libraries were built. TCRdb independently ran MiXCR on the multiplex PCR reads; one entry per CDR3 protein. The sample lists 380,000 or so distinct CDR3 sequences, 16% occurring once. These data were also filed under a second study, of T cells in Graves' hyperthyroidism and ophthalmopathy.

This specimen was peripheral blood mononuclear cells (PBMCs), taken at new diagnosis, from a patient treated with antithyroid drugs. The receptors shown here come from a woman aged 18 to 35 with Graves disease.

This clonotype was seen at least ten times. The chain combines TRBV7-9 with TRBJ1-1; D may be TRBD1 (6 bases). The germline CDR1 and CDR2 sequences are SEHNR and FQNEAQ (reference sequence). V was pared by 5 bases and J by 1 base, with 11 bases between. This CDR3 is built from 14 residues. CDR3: CASSRDTQNTEAFF. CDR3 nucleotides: TGTGCCAGCAGCCGGGACACACAGAACACTGAAGCTTTCTTT.

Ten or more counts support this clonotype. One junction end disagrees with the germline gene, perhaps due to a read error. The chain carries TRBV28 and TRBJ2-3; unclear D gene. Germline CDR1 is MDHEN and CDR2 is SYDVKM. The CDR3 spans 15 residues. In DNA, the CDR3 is TGTGCCAGCAGCTCCCTCTTCAAAGGCACAGTTACGCAGTATTTT. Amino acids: CASSSLFKGTVTQYF.

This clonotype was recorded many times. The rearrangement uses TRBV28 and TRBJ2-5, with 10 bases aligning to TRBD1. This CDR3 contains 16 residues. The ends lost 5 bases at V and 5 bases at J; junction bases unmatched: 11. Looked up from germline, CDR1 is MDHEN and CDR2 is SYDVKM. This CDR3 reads CASSAKPGQGFETQYF. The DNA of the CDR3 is TGTGCCAGCAGTGCAAAACCGGGACAGGGGTTTGAGACCCAGTACTTC.

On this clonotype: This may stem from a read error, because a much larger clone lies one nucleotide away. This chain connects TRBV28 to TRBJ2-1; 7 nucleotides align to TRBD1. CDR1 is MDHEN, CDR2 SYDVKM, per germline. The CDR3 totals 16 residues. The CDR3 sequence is CASSFGPKGAYDEQFF. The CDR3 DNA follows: TGTGCCAGCAGTTTCGGACCCAAGGGGGCCTACGATGAGCAGTTCTTC. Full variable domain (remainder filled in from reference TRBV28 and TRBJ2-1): DVKVTQSSRYLVKRTGEKVFLECVQDMDHENMFWYRQDPGLGLRLIYFSYDVKMKEKGDIPEGYSVSREKKERFSLILESASTNQTSMYLCASSFGPKGAYDEQFFGPGTRLTVL.

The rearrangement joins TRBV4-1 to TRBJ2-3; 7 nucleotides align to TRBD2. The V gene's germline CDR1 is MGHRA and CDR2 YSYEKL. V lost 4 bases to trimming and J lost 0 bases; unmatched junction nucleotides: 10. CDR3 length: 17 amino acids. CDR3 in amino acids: CASSPHRRGESTDTQYF. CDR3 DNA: TGCGCCAGCAGCCCCCATCGACGGGGGGAGAGCACAGATACGCAGTATTTT.

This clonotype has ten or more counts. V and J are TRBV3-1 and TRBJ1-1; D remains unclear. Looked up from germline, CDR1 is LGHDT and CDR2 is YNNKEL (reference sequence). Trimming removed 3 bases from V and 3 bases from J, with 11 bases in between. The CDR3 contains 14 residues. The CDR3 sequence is CASSQGTVYTEAFF. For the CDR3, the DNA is TGTGCCAGCAGCCAGGGTACGGTTTACACTGAAGCTTTCTTT.

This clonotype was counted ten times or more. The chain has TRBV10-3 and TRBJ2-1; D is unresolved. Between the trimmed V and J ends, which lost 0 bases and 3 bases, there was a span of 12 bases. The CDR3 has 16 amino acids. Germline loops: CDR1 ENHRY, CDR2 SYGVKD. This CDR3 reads CAISESEPIFYNEQFF. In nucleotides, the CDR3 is TGTGCCATCAGTGAGTCGGAGCCGATATTCTACAATGAGCAGTTCTTC.

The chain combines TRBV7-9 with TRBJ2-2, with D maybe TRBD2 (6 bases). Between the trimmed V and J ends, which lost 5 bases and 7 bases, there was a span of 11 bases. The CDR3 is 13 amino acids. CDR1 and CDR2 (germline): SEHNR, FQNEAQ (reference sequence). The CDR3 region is CASSDGTYGELFF. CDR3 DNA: TGTGCCAGCAGCGATGGGACTTACGGGGAGCTGTTTTTT.

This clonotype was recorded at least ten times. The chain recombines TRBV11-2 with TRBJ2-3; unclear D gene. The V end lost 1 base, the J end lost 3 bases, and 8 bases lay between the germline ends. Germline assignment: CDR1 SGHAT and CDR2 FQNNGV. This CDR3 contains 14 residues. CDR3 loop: CASSLAVTTDTQYF. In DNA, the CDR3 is TGTGCCAGCAGCTTAGCCGTTACGACAGATACGCAGTATTTT.

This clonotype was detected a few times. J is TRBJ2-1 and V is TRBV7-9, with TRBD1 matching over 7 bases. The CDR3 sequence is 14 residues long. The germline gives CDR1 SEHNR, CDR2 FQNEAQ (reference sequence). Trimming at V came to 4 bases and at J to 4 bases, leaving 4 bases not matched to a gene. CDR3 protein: CASSSGTEYNEQFF. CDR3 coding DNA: TGTGCCAGCAGCTCCGGGACAGAGTACAATGAGCAGTTCTTC.

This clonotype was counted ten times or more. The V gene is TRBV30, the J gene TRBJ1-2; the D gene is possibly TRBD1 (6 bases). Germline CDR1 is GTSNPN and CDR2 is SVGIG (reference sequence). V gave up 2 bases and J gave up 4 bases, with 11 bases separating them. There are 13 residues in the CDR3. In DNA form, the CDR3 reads TGTGCCTGGAGTTTGCAGGGGAGCTATGGCTACACCTTC. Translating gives CAWSLQGSYGYTF.

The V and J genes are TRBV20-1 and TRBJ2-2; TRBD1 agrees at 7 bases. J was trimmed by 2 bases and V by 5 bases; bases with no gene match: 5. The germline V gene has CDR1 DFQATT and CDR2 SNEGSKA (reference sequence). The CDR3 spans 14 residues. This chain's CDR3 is CSADRDQNTGELFF. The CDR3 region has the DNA TGCAGTGCTGACAGGGACCAAAACACCGGGGAGCTGTTTTTT.

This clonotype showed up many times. The DNA for the CDR3 is TGTGCCAGCAGCGGGACAGGGAGGGTGGGCTACACCTTC. Protein product: CASSGTGRVGYTF. The chain employs TRBV2 and TRBJ1-2, with 9 bases fitting TRBD1. The J segment lost 8 bases and the V segment lost 6 bases, leaving 7 bases of the junction unmatched. The CDR3 loop spans 13 amino acids. The V gene's germline CDR1 is SNHLY and CDR2 FYNNEI.

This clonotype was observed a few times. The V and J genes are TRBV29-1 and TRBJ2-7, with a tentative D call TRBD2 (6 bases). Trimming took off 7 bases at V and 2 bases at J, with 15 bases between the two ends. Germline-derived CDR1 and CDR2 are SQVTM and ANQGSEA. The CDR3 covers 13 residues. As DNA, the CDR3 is TGCAGCGCCTGGGAGGAACTAGCCTACGAGCAGTACTTC. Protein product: CSAWEELAYEQYF.

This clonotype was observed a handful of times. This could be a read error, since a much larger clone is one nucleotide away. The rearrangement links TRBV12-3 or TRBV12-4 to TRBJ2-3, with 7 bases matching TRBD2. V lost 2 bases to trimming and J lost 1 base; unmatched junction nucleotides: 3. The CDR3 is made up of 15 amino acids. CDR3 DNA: TGTGCCAGCAGTTTAAGTCGGGAGGGCACAGATACGCAGTATTTT. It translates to CASSLSREGTDTQYF.

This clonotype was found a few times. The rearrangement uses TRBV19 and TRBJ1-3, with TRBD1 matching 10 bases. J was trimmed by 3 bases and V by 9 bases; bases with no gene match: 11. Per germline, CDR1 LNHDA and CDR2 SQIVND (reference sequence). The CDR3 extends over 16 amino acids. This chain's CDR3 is CASTTPGQGIGNTIYF. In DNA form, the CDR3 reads TGTGCCAGCACCACCCCGGGACAGGGGATTGGAAACACCATATATTTT.

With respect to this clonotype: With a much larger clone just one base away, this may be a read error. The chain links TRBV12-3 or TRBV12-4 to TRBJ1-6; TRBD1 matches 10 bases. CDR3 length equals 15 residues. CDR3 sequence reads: CAGSPTGGVNSPLHF. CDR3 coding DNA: TGTGCCGGCAGTCCGACAGGGGGCGTGAATTCACCCCTCCACTTT.

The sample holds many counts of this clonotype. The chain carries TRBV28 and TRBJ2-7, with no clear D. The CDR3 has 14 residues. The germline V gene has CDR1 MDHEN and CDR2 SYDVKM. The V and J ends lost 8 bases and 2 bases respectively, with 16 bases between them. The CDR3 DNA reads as TGTGCCAGCCATAAGGGTTTGGCGACCTACGAGCAGTACTTC. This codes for CASHKGLATYEQYF.

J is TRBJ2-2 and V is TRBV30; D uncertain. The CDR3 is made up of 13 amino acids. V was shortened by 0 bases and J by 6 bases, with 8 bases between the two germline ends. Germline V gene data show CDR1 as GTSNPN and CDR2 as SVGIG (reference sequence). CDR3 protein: CAWSVYRAGELFF. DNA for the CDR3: TGTGCCTGGAGTGTTTATCGAGCCGGGGAGCTGTTTTTT.

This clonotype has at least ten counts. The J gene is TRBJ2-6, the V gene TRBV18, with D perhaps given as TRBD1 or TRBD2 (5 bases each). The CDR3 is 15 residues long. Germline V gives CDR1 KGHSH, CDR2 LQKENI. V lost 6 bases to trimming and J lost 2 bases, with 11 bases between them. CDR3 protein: CASSLVGAGANVLTF. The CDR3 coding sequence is TGTGCCAGCTCCCTGGTGGGGGCTGGGGCCAACGTCCTGACTTTC.

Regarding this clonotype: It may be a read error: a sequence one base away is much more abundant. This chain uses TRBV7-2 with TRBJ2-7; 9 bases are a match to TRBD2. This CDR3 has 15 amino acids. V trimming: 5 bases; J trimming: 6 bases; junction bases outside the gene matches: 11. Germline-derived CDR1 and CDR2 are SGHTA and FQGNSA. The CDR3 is CASSPGIAGVIEQYF. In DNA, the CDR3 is TGTGCCAGCAGCCCCGGCATAGCGGGAGTGATCGAGCAGTACTTC.

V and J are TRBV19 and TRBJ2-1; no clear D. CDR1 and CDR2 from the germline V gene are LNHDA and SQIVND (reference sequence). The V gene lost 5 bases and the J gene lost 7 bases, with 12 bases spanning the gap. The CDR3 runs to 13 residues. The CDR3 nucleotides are TGTGCCAGTAGTCCGAAGACTGGAAATGAGCAGTTCTTC. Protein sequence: CASSPKTGNEQFF.

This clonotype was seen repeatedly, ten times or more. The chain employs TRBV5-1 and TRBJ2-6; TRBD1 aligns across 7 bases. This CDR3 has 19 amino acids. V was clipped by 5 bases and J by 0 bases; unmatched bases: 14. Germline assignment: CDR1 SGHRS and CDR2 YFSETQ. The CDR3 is CASSYLRDSGFSGANVLTF. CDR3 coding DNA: TGCGCCAGCAGTTATCTCCGGGACAGCGGATTCTCTGGGGCCAACGTCCTGACTTTC.

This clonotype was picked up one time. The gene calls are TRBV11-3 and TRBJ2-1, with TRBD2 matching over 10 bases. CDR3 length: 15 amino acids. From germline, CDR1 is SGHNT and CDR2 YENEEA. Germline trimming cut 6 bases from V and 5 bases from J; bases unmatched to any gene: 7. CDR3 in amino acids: CASRYSGGTHNEQFF. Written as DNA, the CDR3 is TGTGCCAGCAGGTATAGCGGGGGGACCCACAATGAGCAGTTCTTC.

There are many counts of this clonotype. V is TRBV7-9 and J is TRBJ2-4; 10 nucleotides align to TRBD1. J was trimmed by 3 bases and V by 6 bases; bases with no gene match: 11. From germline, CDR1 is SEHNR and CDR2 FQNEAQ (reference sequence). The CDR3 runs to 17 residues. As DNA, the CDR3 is TGTGCCAGCAGGCCACCGGGACAGGGGACTGGCAAAAACATTCAGTACTTC. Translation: CASRPPGQGTGKNIQYF. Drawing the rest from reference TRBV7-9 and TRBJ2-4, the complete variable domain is DTGVSQNPRHKITKRGQNVTFRCDPISEHNRLYWYRQTLGQGPEFLTYFQNEAQLEKSRLLSDRFSAERPKGSFSTLEIQRTEQGDSAMYLCASRPPGQGTGKNIQYFGAGTRLSVL.

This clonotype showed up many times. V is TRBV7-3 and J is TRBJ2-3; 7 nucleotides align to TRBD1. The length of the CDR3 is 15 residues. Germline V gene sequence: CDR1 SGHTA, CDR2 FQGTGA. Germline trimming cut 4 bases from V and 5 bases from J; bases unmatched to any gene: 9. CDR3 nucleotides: TGTGCCAGCAGCTCCAGGGGTACAGGGGTAGATACGCAGTATTTT. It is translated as CASSSRGTGVDTQYF.

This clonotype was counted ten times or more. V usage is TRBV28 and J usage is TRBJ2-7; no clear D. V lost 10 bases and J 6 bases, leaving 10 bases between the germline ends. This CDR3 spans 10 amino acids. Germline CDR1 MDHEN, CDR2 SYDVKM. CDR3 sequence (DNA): TGTGCCACCACAAACGGCGAGCAGTACTTC. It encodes CATTNGEQYF.